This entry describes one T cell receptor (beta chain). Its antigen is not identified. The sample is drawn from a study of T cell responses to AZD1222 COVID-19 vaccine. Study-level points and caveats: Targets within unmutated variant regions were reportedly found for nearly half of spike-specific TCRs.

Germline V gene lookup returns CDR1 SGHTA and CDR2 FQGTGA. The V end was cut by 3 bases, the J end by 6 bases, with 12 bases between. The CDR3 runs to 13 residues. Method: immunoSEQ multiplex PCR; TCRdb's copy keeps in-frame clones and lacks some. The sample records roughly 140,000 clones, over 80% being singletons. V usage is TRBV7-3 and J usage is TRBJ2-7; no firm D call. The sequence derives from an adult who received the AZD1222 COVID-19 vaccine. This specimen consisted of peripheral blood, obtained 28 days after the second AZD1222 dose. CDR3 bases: TGTGCCAGCAGCTTTCGACCTCTGTCCGAGCAGTACTTC. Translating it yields CASSFRPLSEQYF. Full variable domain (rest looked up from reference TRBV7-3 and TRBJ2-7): GAGVSQTPSNKVTEKGKYVELRCDPISGHTALYWYRQSLGQGPEFLIYFQGTGAADDSGLPNDRFFAVRPEGSVSTLKIQRTERGDSAVYLCASSFRPLSEQYFGPGTRLTVT.